This T cell receptor (beta chain) comes out of a study of blood T cell repertoires in COVID-19. For the study at large: Collection of acute and convalescent COVID-19 samples took place in the United States, Italy and Spain.

Data came from immunoSEQ multiplex PCR; TCRdb stores just in-frame clones and leaves some out. Of tens of thousands of clones in the sample, roughly nine tenths were seen once. The CDR3 totals 14 residues. The germline V gene has CDR1 SGHVS and CDR2 FQNEAQ. V was shortened by 2 bases and J by 3 bases, with 10 bases between the two germline ends. This chain uses TRBV7-8 with TRBJ1-2, with a tentative D call TRBD1 (5 bases). This TCR was sampled from a man aged 80 or over with acute or convalescent COVID-19. Sequences were obtained from peripheral blood. CDR3 region: CASSLQGRDYGYTF. CDR3 bases: TGTGCCAGCAGCTTACAGGGAAGGGACTATGGCTACACCTTC.